These T cell receptor beta chains were read from a single sample in a study of OX40 agonist ivuxolimab in advanced cancers. The method was immunoSEQ multiplex PCR; TCRdb's version includes in-frame clones alone and lacks a portion of them. The sample yields around 84,000 clones, approximately 90% seen once. The material was CD4+ or CD8+ T cells sorted from blood, obtained in a trial of the OX40 agonist ivuxolimab. These receptors were obtained from an adult with an advanced solid tumor such as melanoma, head and neck, liver or kidney cancer. CDR3s include the opening cysteine and the closing phenylalanine or tryptophan.

v_gene	j_gene	CDR3aa
TRBV29-1	TRBJ1-2	CSAGQGIDYGYTF
TRBV20-1	TRBJ1-2	CSAQLTYGYTF
TRBV5-4	TRBJ2-7	CASSLGTDSLNYEQYF
TRBV4-2	TRBJ2-4	CASSQMTDNIAKNIQYF
TRBV4-1	TRBJ1-1	CASSQGDREVDTEAFF
TRBV9	TRBJ1-6	CASSITGLGNSPLHF
TRBV5-4	TRBJ1-2	CATSGMGLGYTF
TRBV10-3	TRBJ2-1	CAIRQNYNEQFF
TRBV4-2	TRBJ2-3	CASSVYRGEGLTDTQYF
TRBV7-2	TRBJ1-4	CASSLDLGGLNEKLFF
TRBV10-3	TRBJ2-3	CAISDSGGGDTQYF
TRBV7-6	TRBJ2-2	CASSDRQGPGELFF
TRBV19	TRBJ2-2	CASSTLSTGELFF
TRBV6-5	TRBJ2-5	CASTSGLQETQYF
TRBV29-1	TRBJ2-1	CSVEGRTRDNEQFF
TRBV19	TRBJ2-7	CASRIQGGSYEQYF
TRBV10-2	TRBJ2-7	CASSEVLAGSYEQYF
TRBV9	TRBJ2-5	CASSVGFAETQYF
TRBV19	TRBJ2-3	CASSIGLAPSTDTQYF
TRBV27	TRBJ2-3	CASSFLGLGKNTDTQYF